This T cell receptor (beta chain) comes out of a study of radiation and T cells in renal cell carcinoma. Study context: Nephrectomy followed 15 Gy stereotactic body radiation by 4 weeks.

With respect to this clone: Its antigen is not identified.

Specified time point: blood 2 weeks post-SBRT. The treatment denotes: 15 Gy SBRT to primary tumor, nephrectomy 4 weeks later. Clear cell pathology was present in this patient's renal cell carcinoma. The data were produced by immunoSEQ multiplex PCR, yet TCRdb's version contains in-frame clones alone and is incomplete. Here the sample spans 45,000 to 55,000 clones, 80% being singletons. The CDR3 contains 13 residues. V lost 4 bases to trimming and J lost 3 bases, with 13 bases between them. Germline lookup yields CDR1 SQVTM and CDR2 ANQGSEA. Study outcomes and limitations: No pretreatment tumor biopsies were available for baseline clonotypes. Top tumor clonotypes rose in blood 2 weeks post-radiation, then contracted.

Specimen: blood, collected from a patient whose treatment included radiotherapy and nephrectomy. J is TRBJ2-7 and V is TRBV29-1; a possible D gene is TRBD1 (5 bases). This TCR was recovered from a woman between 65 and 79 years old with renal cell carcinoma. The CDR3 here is CSVVATVDYEQYF. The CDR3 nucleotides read TGCAGCGTTGTCGCGACAGTGGACTACGAGCAGTACTTC.